This TCR beta chain comes out of a study of TIL therapy for anti-PD-1-resistant metastatic lung cancer (dated by TCRdb to the early 2020s). Some background on the complete study: Tumors were harvested prior to any PD-1/PD-L1 blockade, after which nivolumab was administered to patients, and lymphodepletion, expanded TIL infusion and IL-2 were given to patients who progressed. T cell receptor beta sequencing of tumor and peripheral blood served to follow clonotypes across the tumor, the expanded TIL product, and serial blood samples. Across the cohort, whole-exome sequencing showed a median non-synonymous tumor mutation burden of approximately 1.5 mutations per megabase. Enrolled patients had a median age of around 51 years (range about 35-80) and a median tumor PD-L1 proportion score of 6%. Most of the cohort had lung adenocarcinoma, several tumors were EGFR-mutant and two were ALK-rearranged, and half of the patients were current or former smokers. The investigation overall reported the following: The study protocol defined all tumor marker inferences as exploratory. The cohort was highly selected, including more treatment-naive, never-smoker and oncogene-addicted patients than is typical, which limits generalizability. Clonotypes from the infused TIL partially replaced the baseline peripheral repertoire and then declined over months, and persistence showed no apparent association with response.

The meaning of the sample's time point label: pre-treatment sample, taken before nivolumab and TIL therapy. A phase I trial run at two centers enrolled adults with stage 4 NSCLC between 2017 and early 2020. The samples were obtained from a phase I trial that was single-arm and open-label and tested tumor-infiltrating lymphocyte therapy combined with nivolumab in advanced non-small cell lung cancer. Blood mononuclear cells from EDTA tubes were isolated by Ficoll gradient, snap-frozen as pellets, and DNA was extracted with a Qiagen mini-prep kit. In the case of this clone: The specificity of this receptor is unknown. There are no base qualities to consult, and no much larger clone falls within one base.

Using bias-controlled multiplex PCR with the immunoSEQ v3 hsTCRB kit, the TCR beta CDR3 regions were amplified from genomic DNA. The TCR libraries were sequenced on an Illumina NextSeq 500 to about 1.8 million read pairs for survey level or 5-6 million read pairs for deep level. On the authors' methods: Clonality was reported by immunoSEQ Analyzer software, which also assigned V, D and J genes and filtered out non-productive sequences. To compare repertoires between infused TIL and blood, productive Simpson clonality was used along with the Morisita overlap index of productive TRB rearrangements. Absolute clonotype counts in blood were estimated by multiplying the lymphocyte count by the CD3+ fraction and by the productive frequency of the clone. TCRdb carries this immuneACCESS record with in-frame sequences only. Its versions omit some clonotypes, under half of them owing to an unresolved V gene in the studies checked, with the rest unexplained. From that table come the V and J calls and clone size; the DNA was used to work out D and trimming. In this sample the table shows roughly 16,000 clones, approximately 74% of which occur a single time. 36% of the sample is taken by the ten largest.

There are 15 amino acids in the CDR3, from cysteine to phenylalanine inclusive. Only the CDR3 DNA is retained, 45 bases long and in frame from the first base. Trimming takes 0 bases off V and 5 bases off J; junction bases not matched to a gene: 2. CDR1 and CDR2 were assigned from the germline V gene as SGDLS and YYNGEE. The receptor chain draws on TRBV9 and TRBJ1-6, with 7 bases in between that match TRBD1. The receptor was isolated from a person between 25 and 79 years old with non-small cell lung cancer. Material: blood, obtained at baseline. The nucleotide sequence reads TGTGCCAGCAGCGTAGGAGGACAGGATAATTCACCCCTCCACTTT. The translation is CASSVGGQDNSPLHF.